These 20 T cell receptor beta chains came from one sample sequenced in a study of T cell repertoires in cytomegalovirus infection. TCRdb re-analysed the reads in MiXCR, keeping a single row per CDR3 protein. The sample shows about 340,000 distinct CDR3 sequences, roughly 29% of them seen only once. Their target antigens are unknown. Source: cultured PBMCs, taken from culture after CMV antigen stimulation. The origin of the receptors is a human donor in good health (CMV status not recorded). Some clones in this sample may be carry-over from other donors' samples.

CDR3 residues: CASRPGTGPWDIQYF. Written as DNA, the CDR3 is TGTGCCAGCAGACCCGGGACAGGCCCCTGGGACATTCAGTACTTC. The genes are TRBV27 and TRBJ2-4, with 8 bases matching TRBD1. There are 15 residues in the CDR3. V was clipped by 6 bases and J by 8 bases; unmatched bases: 12. CDR1 and CDR2 (germline): MNHEY, SMNVEV (reference sequence).

This clonotype was seen a few times. The chain combines TRBV24-1 with TRBJ2-2, with TRBD1 identical over 12 bases. This CDR3 is built from 15 residues. CDR1 and CDR2 (germline): KGHDR, SFDVKD. Trimming cost V 8 bases and J 7 bases; bases outside gene matches: 7. CDR3 protein: CATMSGQGAIGELFF. In nucleotides, the CDR3 is TGTGCCACCATGTCGGGACAGGGGGCGATCGGGGAGCTGTTTTTT.

This clonotype occurred a few times. This chain links TRBV19 with TRBJ1-6; D remains unclear. The CDR3 has 14 amino acids. Between the trimmed V and J ends, which lost 3 bases and 10 bases, there was a span of 13 bases. Per germline, CDR1 LNHDA and CDR2 SQIVND (reference sequence). The CDR3 sequence: CASSMGKDGSPLHF. CDR3 DNA sequence: TGTGCCAGTAGTATGGGGAAGGACGGCTCACCCCTCCACTTT.

As regards this clonotype: A junction boundary mismatches the germline segment, possibly from a read error. This chain links TRBV18 with TRBJ2-1; no clear D gene. Germline assignment: CDR1 KGHSH and CDR2 LQKENI. The length of the CDR3 is 13 residues. CDR3 sequence reads: CVSSRSKGNEQFF. The CDR3 region has the DNA TGTGTCAGCTCACGTTCCAAAGGAAATGAGCAGTTCTTC.

The table lists this clonotype with many counts. The chain recombines TRBV11-2 with TRBJ2-1; 7 nucleotides align to TRBD2. The J segment lost 4 bases and the V segment lost 0 bases, leaving 3 bases of the junction unmatched. Germline lookup yields CDR1 SGHAT and CDR2 FQNNGV. CDR3 length equals 15 residues. Written as DNA, the CDR3 is TGTGCCAGCAGCTTAGAGCTAGCGGAATACAATGAGCAGTTCTTC. Encoded protein: CASSLELAEYNEQFF.

The gene calls are TRBV6-5 and TRBJ2-5, with D possibly being TRBD2 (5 bases). V lost 2 bases and J 9 bases, leaving 13 bases between the germline ends. Germline V CDR1 and CDR2: MNHEY, SVGAGI. The CDR3 totals 13 residues. The CDR3 bases are TGTGCCAGCAGTTACGGGCTAGCTGACCCCCAGTACTTC. Encoded protein: CASSYGLADPQYF.

The chain recombines TRBV28 with TRBJ2-7, with D uncertain. The CDR3 runs to 16 residues. Germline V CDR1 and CDR2: MDHEN, SYDVKM. V was pared by 4 bases and J by 3 bases, with 19 bases between. The CDR3 reads CASSSRLVRPLYEQYF. The CDR3 DNA follows: TGTGCCAGCAGTTCCCGCCTTGTGCGCCCCCTCTACGAGCAGTACTTC.

This clonotype was picked up many times. The chain couples TRBV7-2 to TRBJ2-2; the D call may be TRBD1 or TRBD2 (5 bases each). The germline V and J ends were trimmed by 1 base and 0 bases, with 6 bases remaining between them. There are 15 residues in the CDR3. CDR1 SGHTA and CDR2 FQGNSA come from the germline V gene. Here the CDR3 reads CASSLGGANTGELFF. The CDR3 DNA follows: TGTGCCAGCAGCTTAGGAGGGGCGAACACCGGGGAGCTGTTTTTT.

The CDR3 DNA is TGTGCCAGCAGCTTGGGACAGGGGGCCCTCTATAGCTATGGCTACACCTTC. This translates into CASSLGQGALYSYGYTF. The rearrangement links TRBV5-6 to TRBJ1-2; TRBD1 matches at 10 bases. Trimming at V came to 0 bases and at J to 4 bases, leaving 9 bases not matched to a gene. CDR1 is SGHDT, CDR2 YYEEEE, per germline. The CDR3 has 17 amino acids.

CDR3: CATSLRDNEQFF. The CDR3 nucleotides are TGTGCCACCAGCCTTCGTGACAATGAGCAGTTCTTC. The gene calls are TRBV24-1 and TRBJ2-1; D not certain. Germline CDR1 reads KGHDR; CDR2 reads SFDVKD. Trimming cost V 7 bases and J 5 bases, with 8 bases left between them. The CDR3 covers 12 residues.

This clonotype was detected a few times. The chain employs TRBV10-3 and TRBJ1-1; a possible D gene is TRBD1 (6 bases). Between the trimmed V and J ends, which lost 1 base and 1 base, there was a span of 7 bases. The CDR3 runs 14 residues. Germline V CDR1 and CDR2: ENHRY, SYGVKD. CDR3 bases: TGTGCCATCAGTGAGTTGGGACAGAACACTGAAGCTTTCTTT. Its translation: CAISELGQNTEAFF.

This clonotype was seen a single time. The J gene is TRBJ1-1, the V gene TRBV6-8, with D possibly matching TRBD1 (6 bases). Trimming stripped 8 bases from V and 5 bases from J, with 15 bases between. Looked up from germline, CDR1 is MNHGY and CDR2 is SAAAGT. This CDR3 contains 13 residues. The DNA of the CDR3 is TGTGCCAGCTCCAGGGGTGTGGGTACTGAAGCTTTCTTT. It yields the protein CASSRGVGTEAFF.

This clonotype was detected only a few times. The chain recombines TRBV6-1 with TRBJ1-2, with 12 bases fitting TRBD1. The germline CDR1 and CDR2 sequences are MNHNS and SASEGT. CDR3 length: 15 residues. V gave up 6 bases and J gave up 3 bases; unmatched junction bases: 5. The CDR3 is CASRPGQGADYGYTF. In DNA, the CDR3 is TGTGCCAGCAGACCGGGACAGGGGGCGGACTATGGCTACACCTTC.

The rearrangement uses TRBV7-9 and TRBJ2-4; D perhaps matches TRBD2 (6 bases). CDR3 length: 15 residues. The germline V gene encodes CDR1 SEHNR and CDR2 FQNEAQ (reference sequence). V was clipped by 5 bases and J by 2 bases, with 13 bases between them. The CDR3 protein is CASSPLGGTKNIQYF. The DNA of the CDR3 is TGTGCCAGCAGCCCTCTTGGGGGGACCAAAAACATTCAGTACTTC. The full variable domain, with the rest looked up from reference TRBV7-9 and TRBJ2-4, is DTGVSQNPRHKITKRGQNVTFRCDPISEHNRLYWYRQTLGQGPEFLTYFQNEAQLEKSRLLSDRFSAERPKGSFSTLEIQRTEQGDSAMYLCASSPLGGTKNIQYFGAGTRLSVL.

The gene calls are TRBV12-3 or TRBV12-4 and TRBJ1-3; D is ambiguous. Trimming removed 3 bases at V and 4 bases at J, with 10 bases between. CDR3 length: 14 amino acids. CDR3 region: CASSFEAFGNTIYF. The CDR3 region has the DNA TGTGCCAGCAGTTTTGAGGCATTCGGAAACACCATATATTTT.

This clonotype was seen more than once but under ten times. This chain joins TRBV7-3 and TRBJ2-5; D tentatively reads TRBD1 or TRBD2 (5 bases each). V gave up 6 bases and J gave up 2 bases, with 16 bases separating them. Germline V lookup: CDR1 SGHTA, CDR2 FQGTGA. The CDR3 runs to 15 residues. The CDR3 DNA reads as TGTGCCAGCAGGTCCTCCGGGACGGCGCAAGAGACCCAGTACTTC. Its translation: CASRSSGTAQETQYF.

The CDR3 nucleotides are TGTGCCAGCAGTTTGTTGGGGGGCACCGGGGGCATTCAGTACTTC. Protein product: CASSLLGGTGGIQYF. The chain uses TRBV28 and TRBJ2-4, with D perhaps assigned TRBD1 or TRBD2 (6 bases each). This CDR3 region has 15 residues. The germline V and J ends were trimmed by 3 bases and 9 bases, with 18 bases remaining between them. Germline V gives CDR1 MDHEN, CDR2 SYDVKM.

This clonotype was seen ten or more times. The chain combines TRBV7-2 with TRBJ2-7; TRBD1 aligns across 10 bases. This CDR3 spans 14 amino acids. The germline V gene encodes CDR1 SGHTA and CDR2 FQGNSA. Unmatched junction bases numbered 2, after V lost 2 bases and J lost 4 bases. The CDR3 reads CASSLRDRGYEQYF. The CDR3 coding sequence is TGTGCCAGCAGCTTACGGGACAGGGGATACGAGCAGTACTTC. The variable domain in full, with the rest retrieved from reference TRBV7-2 and TRBJ2-7, is GAGVSQSPSNKVTEKGKDVELRCDPISGHTALYWYRQSLGQGLEFLIYFQGNSAPDKSGLPSDRFSAERTGGSVSTLTIQRTQQEDSAVYLCASSLRDRGYEQYFGPGTRLTVT.

This clonotype turned up a few times. This sequence joins TRBV7-9 and TRBJ2-3; 8 positions agree with TRBD2. V dropped 5 bases and J dropped 8; count of bases not matched to a gene: 15. Germline V lookup: CDR1 SEHNR, CDR2 FQNEAQ (reference sequence). The CDR3 runs to 16 residues. The CDR3 DNA sequence: TGTGCCAGCAGCGCCACTAAGGGCGGGAGGACGGGTACGCAGTATTTT. It yields the protein CASSATKGGRTGTQYF.

The CDR3 loop reads CSARDLGQGNNSPLHF. The CDR3 nucleotides read TGCAGTGCTAGAGATCTCGGCCAGGGAAATAATTCACCCCTCCACTTT. This chain links TRBV20-1 with TRBJ1-6; D is possibly TRBD1 (5 bases). This CDR3 is built from 16 residues. Germline-derived CDR1 and CDR2 are DFQATT and SNEGSKA (reference sequence). V lost 0 bases, J lost 5 bases, and 14 bases lay in between.